This TCR beta chain was sequenced in a study of cytomegalovirus exposure and HLA in healthy donors. The germline CDR1 and CDR2 sequences are SGHRS and YFSETQ. The V and J ends lost 1 base and 2 bases respectively, with 6 bases between them. The CDR3 contains 13 residues. The study ran its PCR with 60 Vbeta and 13 Jbeta primers. Profiling relied on immunoSEQ multiplex PCR, and the TCRdb table lists in-frame clones only, not all of them. The table includes about 160,000 clones, around 76% detected once. Input material: PBMCs. This sequence joins TRBV5-1 and TRBJ2-5, with a possible D match to TRBD1 (5 bases). This sequence originates from a girl aged 10 to 17 in good health and CMV-seropositive. CDR3 DNA sequence: TGCGCCAGCAGCTTGTCAGGGCAAGAGACCCAGTACTTC. Translated: CASSLSGQETQYF.